This T cell receptor (beta chain) was recovered during a study of T cell responses to AZD1222 COVID-19 vaccine. Overall study: Pooling of second doses given at about 4 or about 12 weeks was done.

Findings and limits, study-wide: Unmutated variant regions are reportedly targeted by nearly half of spike-specific TCRs.

TCRdb's copy holds only in-frame clones and misses some; the assay was immunoSEQ multiplex PCR. This table has about 140,000 clones, approximately 90% appearing once. Trimming took 5 bases from V and 4 from J; bases not matched to a gene: 8. Germline V CDR1 and CDR2: SEHNR, FQNEAQ (reference sequence). The CDR3 length is 14 residues. Concerning this clone: Its target is unknown.

The rearrangement uses TRBV7-9 and TRBJ2-7; 7 positions match TRBD1. The receptor's source is an adult in good health. Source: peripheral blood, taken on day 0 of AZD1222 vaccination. The CDR3: CASSDPGQTYEQYF. The CDR3 coding sequence is TGTGCCAGCAGCGACCCGGGACAGACGTACGAGCAGTACTTC. The full variable domain, rest sourced from reference TRBV7-9 and TRBJ2-7, is DTGVSQNPRHKITKRGQNVTFRCDPISEHNRLYWYRQTLGQGPEFLTYFQNEAQLEKSRLLSDRFSAERPKGSFSTLEIQRTEQGDSAMYLCASSDPGQTYEQYFGPGTRLTVT.